The subject of this entry is one T cell receptor beta chain. Its antigen remains unidentified. The source of the sample is a study of T cells expressing NK-cell markers. Study details: Sorted CD3+CD56+NKG2C+, CD3+CD56+NKG2C- and CD3+CD56-NKG2C+ T-cell subsets were beta-chain profiled. Seropositivity for HCMV was found in seven of the eight sequenced donors, with one seronegative. Study-wide points: Whether the expanded NKG2C+ T cell clones recognized HCMV remained unclear. In a few donors, dominant clonotypes made up roughly 28.3-65% of CD3+CD56-NKG2C+ cells.

For each CDR3 protein, TCRdb gives one entry from its re-call of the 5' RACE reads, without DNA. This sample's table reports a few hundred thousand distinct CDR3 sequences. Germline CDR1 SGHRS, CDR2 YFSETQ. The length of the CDR3 is 16 residues. The V call is TRBV5-1, the J call TRBJ2-1; lacking DNA, the TRBD2 call made by TCRdb goes unchecked. The receptor was derived from a man aged 18-69 years in good health. Material for sequencing was blood T cells: a sorted CD56 or NKG2C T cell subset, CD4+ or CD8+ T cells, or bulk PBMC T cells (not recorded which). CDR3 loop: CASLGLAGGSYNEQFF.